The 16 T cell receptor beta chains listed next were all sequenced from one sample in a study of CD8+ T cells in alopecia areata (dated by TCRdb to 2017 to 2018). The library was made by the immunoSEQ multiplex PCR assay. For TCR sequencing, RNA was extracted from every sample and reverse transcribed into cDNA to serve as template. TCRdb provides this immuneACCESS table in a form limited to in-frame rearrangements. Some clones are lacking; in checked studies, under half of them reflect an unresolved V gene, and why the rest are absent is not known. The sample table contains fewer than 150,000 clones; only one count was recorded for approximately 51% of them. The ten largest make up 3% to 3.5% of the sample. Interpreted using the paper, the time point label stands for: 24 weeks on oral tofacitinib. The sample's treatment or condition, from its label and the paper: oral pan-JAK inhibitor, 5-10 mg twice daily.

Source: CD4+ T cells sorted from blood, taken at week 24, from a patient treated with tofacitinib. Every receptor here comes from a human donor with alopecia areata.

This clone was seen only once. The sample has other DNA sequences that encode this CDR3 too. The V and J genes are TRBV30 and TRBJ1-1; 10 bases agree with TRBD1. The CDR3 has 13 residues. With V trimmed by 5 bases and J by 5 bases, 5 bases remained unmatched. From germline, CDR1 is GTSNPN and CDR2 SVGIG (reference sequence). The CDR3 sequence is CAWAGQGGTEAFF. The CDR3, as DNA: TGTGCCTGGGCCGGACAGGGGGGGACTGAAGCTTTCTTT.

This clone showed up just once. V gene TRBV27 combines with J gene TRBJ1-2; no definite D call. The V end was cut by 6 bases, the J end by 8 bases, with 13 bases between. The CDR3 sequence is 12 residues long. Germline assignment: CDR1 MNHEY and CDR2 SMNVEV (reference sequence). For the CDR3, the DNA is TGTGCCAGCAGGAGGGAGGCGGGGGGCTACACCTTC. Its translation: CASRREAGGYTF.

The DNA of the CDR3 is TGTGCCAGCAGTGAAAGGGGTTACGAGCAGTACTTC. Translating it yields CASSERGYEQYF. The chain has TRBV6-1 and TRBJ2-7; a weak D match, TRBD1 (5 bases). V lost 2 bases to trimming and J lost 4 bases, with 6 bases between them. This CDR3 spans 12 amino acids. The germline CDR1 and CDR2 sequences are MNHNS and SASEGT.

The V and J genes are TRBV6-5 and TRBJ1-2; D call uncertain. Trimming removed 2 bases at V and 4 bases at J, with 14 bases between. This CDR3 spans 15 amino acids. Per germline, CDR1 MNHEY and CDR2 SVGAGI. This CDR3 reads CASSYGEGMGYGYTF. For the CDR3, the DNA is TGTGCCAGCAGTTACGGAGAAGGGATGGGCTATGGCTACACCTTC.

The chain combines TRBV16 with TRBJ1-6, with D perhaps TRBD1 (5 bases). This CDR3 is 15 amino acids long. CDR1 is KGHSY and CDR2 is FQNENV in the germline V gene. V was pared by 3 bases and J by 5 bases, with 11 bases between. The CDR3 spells CASSQSGTDNSPLHF. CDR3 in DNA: TGTGCCAGCAGCCAGTCCGGGACGGATAATTCACCCCTCCACTTT.

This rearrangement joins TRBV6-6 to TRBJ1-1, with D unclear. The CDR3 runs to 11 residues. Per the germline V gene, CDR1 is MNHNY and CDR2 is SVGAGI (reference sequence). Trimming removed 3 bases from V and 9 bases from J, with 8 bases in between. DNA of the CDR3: TGTGCCAGCAGTTATCCACCGAAAGCTTTCTTT. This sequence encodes CASSYPPKAFF.

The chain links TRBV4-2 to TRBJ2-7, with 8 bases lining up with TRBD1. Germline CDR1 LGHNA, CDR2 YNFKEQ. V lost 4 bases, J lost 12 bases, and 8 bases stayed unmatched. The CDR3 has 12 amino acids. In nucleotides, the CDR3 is TGTGCCAGCAGCCTTCGGACAGGGCGGAGGTACTTC. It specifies CASSLRTGRRYF.

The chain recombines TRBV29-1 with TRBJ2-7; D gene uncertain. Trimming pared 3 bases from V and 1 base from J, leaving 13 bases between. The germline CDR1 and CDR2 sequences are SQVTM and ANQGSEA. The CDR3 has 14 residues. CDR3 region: CSVESPNRSYEQYF. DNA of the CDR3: TGCAGCGTTGAGAGTCCGAACCGGTCCTACGAGCAGTACTTC.

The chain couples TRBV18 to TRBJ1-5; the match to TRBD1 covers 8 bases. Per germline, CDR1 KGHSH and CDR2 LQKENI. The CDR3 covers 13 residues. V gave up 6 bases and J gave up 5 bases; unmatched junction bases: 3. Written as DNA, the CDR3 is TGTGCCAGCTCGGAGACAGGGGATCAGCCCCAGCATTTT. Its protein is CASSETGDQPQHF.

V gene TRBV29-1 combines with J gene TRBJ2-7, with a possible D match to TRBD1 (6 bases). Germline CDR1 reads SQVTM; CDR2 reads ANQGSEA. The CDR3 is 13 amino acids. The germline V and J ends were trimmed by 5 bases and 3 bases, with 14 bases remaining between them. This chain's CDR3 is CSVNTGMGYEQYF. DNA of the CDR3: TGCAGCGTTAATACAGGGATGGGCTACGAGCAGTACTTC.

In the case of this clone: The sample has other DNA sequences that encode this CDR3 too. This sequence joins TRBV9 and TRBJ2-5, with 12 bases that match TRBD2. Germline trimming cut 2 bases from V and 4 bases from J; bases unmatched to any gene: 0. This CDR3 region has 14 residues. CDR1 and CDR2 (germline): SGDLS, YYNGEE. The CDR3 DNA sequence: TGTGCCAGCAGCGTGGGACTAGCGGGAGAGACCCAGTACTTC. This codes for CASSVGLAGETQYF.

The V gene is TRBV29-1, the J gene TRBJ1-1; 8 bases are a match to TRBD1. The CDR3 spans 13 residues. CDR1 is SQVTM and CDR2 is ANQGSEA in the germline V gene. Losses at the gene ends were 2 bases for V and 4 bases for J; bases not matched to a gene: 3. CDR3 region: CSVERQGATEAFF. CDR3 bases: TGCAGCGTTGAACGGCAGGGGGCCACTGAAGCTTTCTTT.

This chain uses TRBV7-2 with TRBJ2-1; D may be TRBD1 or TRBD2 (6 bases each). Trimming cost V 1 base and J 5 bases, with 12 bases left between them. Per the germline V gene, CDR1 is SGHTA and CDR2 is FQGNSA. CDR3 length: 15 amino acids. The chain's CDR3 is CASSLVWGADNEQFF. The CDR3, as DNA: TGTGCCAGCAGCTTAGTGTGGGGGGCTGACAATGAGCAGTTCTTC. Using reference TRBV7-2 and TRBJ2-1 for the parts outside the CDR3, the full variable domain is GAGVSQSPSNKVTEKGKDVELRCDPISGHTALYWYRQSLGQGLEFLIYFQGNSAPDKSGLPSDRFSAERTGGSVSTLTIQRTQQEDSAVYLCASSLVWGADNEQFFGPGTRLTVL.

The CDR3 loop reads CSTWTGRDGYTF. CDR3 coding DNA: TGCAGCACCTGGACAGGAAGGGATGGCTACACCTTC. The chain has TRBV29-1 and TRBJ1-2; 7 bases align to TRBD1. The CDR3 runs to 12 residues. CDR1 is SQVTM, CDR2 ANQGSEA, per germline. The J segment lost 6 bases and the V segment lost 8 bases, leaving 9 bases of the junction unmatched.

As DNA, the CDR3 is TGCGCCAGCAGCTCCACTAGCGGGGGAGACATTCAGTACTTC. Protein sequence: CASSSTSGGDIQYF. The chain recombines TRBV5-1 with TRBJ2-4; 11 nucleotides line up with TRBD2. Germline V gene lookup returns CDR1 SGHRS and CDR2 YFSETQ. The CDR3 has 14 amino acids. Losses at the gene ends were 3 bases for V and 8 bases for J; bases not matched to a gene: 4.

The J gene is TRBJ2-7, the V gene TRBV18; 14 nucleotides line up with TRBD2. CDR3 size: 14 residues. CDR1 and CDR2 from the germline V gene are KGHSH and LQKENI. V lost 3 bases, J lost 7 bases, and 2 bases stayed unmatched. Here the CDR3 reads CASSPGLAGEEQYF. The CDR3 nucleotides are TGTGCCAGCTCACCGGGACTAGCGGGGGAAGAGCAGTACTTC.